A single sample gave rise to the 27 T cell receptor beta chains below, sequenced in a study of tissue T cells after allogeneic stem cell transplantation. Described time point: mouse harvest day 14 after allogeneic transplant. Mouse grafts combined 10^7 T-cell-depleted bone marrow cells with 10^6 splenic CD5+ T cells. Profiled with immunoSEQ multiplex PCR; TCRdb holds only in-frame clones, not every one. The sample includes about 3,200 clones, 43% of them seen just once. The sample consisted of gut tissue. These receptors came from a female BALB/c mouse given C57BL/6 T cells with graft-versus-host disease after an allogeneic hematopoietic cell transplant.

Regarding this clone: Gene names and germline match the mouse. The read terminates 1 residue ahead of where the CDR3 ends, so the germline J gene completes it. The chain has TRBV26 and TRBJ1-1; D unresolved. V gave up 4 bases and J gave up 0 bases, with 6 bases separating them. The CDR3 has 13 residues. Germline V gene data show CDR1 as KGHPV and CDR2 as FQNQEV (reference sequence). CDR3 bases read: TGTGCCAGCAGTCAACAATCAAACACAGAAGTCTTC. Protein product: CASSQQSNTEVF. The entire CDR3 reads CASSQQSNTEVFF.

The table lists this clone with a few counts. The gene names given are mouse names. The CDR3 end is not reached by the read, which stops 1 residue before it; the germline J gene fills it in. The chain employs TRBV26 and TRBJ1-2; TRBD1 agrees at 9 bases. The V gene end was trimmed by 5 bases and the J gene end by 2 bases; junction bases not matched to a gene: 0. The CDR3 is 13 amino acids. CDR1 is KGHPV and CDR2 is FQNQEV in the germline V gene (reference sequence). CDR3 sequence: CASSGQGNSDYTF. The part of the CDR3 DNA that was read is TGTGCCAGCAGTGGACAGGGGAACTCCGACTACACC.

This clone was seen a handful of times. Gene names follow the mouse nomenclature. The missing CDR3 end, 1 residue past where the read stops, is filled in from the germline J gene. The chain is built from TRBV15 and TRBJ2-5; 8 bases are shared with TRBD1. The CDR3 runs to 13 residues. Germline values: CDR1 SGHND, CDR2 FRSKSL. The J segment lost 5 bases and the V segment lost 2 bases, leaving 0 bases of the junction unmatched. The CDR3 loop reads CASSLTGGDTQYF. The CDR3 DNA, read in part, is TGTGCCAGCAGTTTAACAGGGGGAGACACCCAGTAC.

On this clone itself: Here the gene names and germline are mouse. Sequencing ends 1 residue short of the CDR3 end; the germline J gene provides the rest. The rearrangement links TRBV1 to TRBJ1-1, with TRBD1 matching 10 bases. CDR3 length equals 14 residues. Germline V gene sequence: CDR1 NSQYPW, CDR2 LRSPGD (reference sequence). V gave up 3 bases and J gave up 7 bases; unmatched junction bases: 5. This CDR3 is CTCSARDRGKEVFF. The DNA read from the CDR3 is TGCACCTGCAGTGCCCGGGACAGGGGAAAAGAAGTCTTC. The full variable domain, completed using reference TRBV1 and TRBJ1-1, is VTLLEQNPRWRLVPRGQAVNLRCILKNSQYPWMSWYQQDLQKQLQWLFTLRSPGDKEVKSLPGADYLATRVTDTELRLQVANMSQGRTLYCTCSARDRGKEVFFGKGTRLTVV.

This clone has just one count. Gene labels here are mouse ones. From the germline J gene comes the end of the CDR3, since the read stops 1 residue before it. The chain carries TRBV12-1 and TRBJ2-1; D gene unclear. This CDR3 has 11 residues. Trimming stripped 2 bases from V and 9 bases from J, with 7 bases between. Looked up from germline, CDR1 is SGHSN and CDR2 is HYEKVE. Incomplete CDR3 DNA: TGTGCCAGCTCTCCGGGCCTTGAGCAGTTC. It is translated as CASSPGLEQF. The complete CDR3 sequence is CASSPGLEQFF.

In the case of this clone: Gene names and germline refer to mouse. The read stops 1 residue short of the end of the CDR3; the missing end is completed from the germline J gene. The chain employs TRBV26 and TRBJ2-3; 9 bases match TRBD2. Per germline, CDR1 KGHPV and CDR2 FQNQEV (reference sequence). This CDR3 contains 17 residues. V lost 0 bases to trimming and J lost 1 base; unmatched junction nucleotides: 5. CDR3: CASSLSPGGVGAETLYF. Partial CDR3 DNA: TGTGCCAGCAGTCTGTCGCCTGGGGGGGTAGGTGCAGAAACGCTGTAT.

Details on this clone: The genes are named according to mouse. The read ends 1 residue before the CDR3 terminus; that terminus is restored from the germline J gene. The genes are TRBV31 and TRBJ2-1; 8 positions agree with TRBD2. Trimming removed 0 bases from V and 0 bases from J; junction bases left unmatched: 4. The CDR3 length is 16 residues. CDR1 and CDR2 (germline): GKSSPN, SITVG. CDR3: CAWSLDWGNNYAEQFF. CDR3 bases read: TGTGCCTGGAGTCTAGACTGGGGAAATAACTATGCTGAGCAGTTC.

This clone is medium-sized in the sample. These gene names are mouse names. The CDR3 end is not reached by the read, which stops 1 residue before it; the germline J gene fills it in. The V gene is TRBV3, the J gene TRBJ1-1; TRBD1 matches at 11 bases. This CDR3 spans 14 amino acids. Losses at the gene ends were 6 bases for V and 4 bases for J; bases not matched to a gene: 4. Germline lookup yields CDR1 SNHLY and CDR2 FYNGKV (reference sequence). The CDR3 loop reads CASSTGTGGTEVFF. The sequenced part of the CDR3 DNA is TGTGCCAGCAGTACCGGGACAGGGGGCACAGAAGTCTTC. Full variable domain (missing parts from reference TRBV3 and TRBJ1-1): GPKVLQIPSHQIIDMGQMVTLNCDPVSNHLYFYWYKQILGQQMEFLVNFYNGKVMEKSKLFKDQFSVERPDGSYFTLKIQPTALEDSAVYFCASSTGTGGTEVFFGKGTRLTVV.

Comment on this clone: Gene names are the mouse ones. The CDR3 extends 1 residue past the end of the read, so its final part is completed from the germline J gene. The chain carries TRBV26 and TRBJ2-7; 11 bases agree with TRBD1. The CDR3 contains 14 residues. The germline V gene has CDR1 KGHPV and CDR2 FQNQEV (reference sequence). J gave up 5 bases and V 6 bases, and 6 bases lay outside the gene matches. The CDR3 DNA, read in part, is TGTGCCAGCAGCTCCGGGACAGGGGGGGATGAACAGTAC. It translates to CASSSGTGGDEQY. From start to end, the CDR3 is CASSSGTGGDEQYF.

Details on this clone: Germline and genes: mouse. The observed sequence ends 1 residue before the CDR3 terminus, with the missing tail filled in from the germline J gene. This chain connects TRBV13-2 to TRBJ2-5, with 9 bases lining up with TRBD2. V lost 3 bases and J lost 3; bases outside the gene matches: 2. CDR1 and CDR2 from the germline V gene are NNHNN and SYGAGS (reference sequence). The CDR3 extends over 14 amino acids. The DNA read from the CDR3 is TGTGCCAGCGGTGCCGACTGGGGGCAAGACACCCAGTAC. It yields the protein CASGADWGQDTQY. The entire CDR3 is CASGADWGQDTQYF.

Notes on this clone: Gene names follow the mouse nomenclature. The CDR3 end falls 1 residue outside the read, so it is completed with the germline J gene. V is TRBV19 and J is TRBJ1-2; the D gene is possibly TRBD1 (6 bases). With 2 bases removed from V and 0 bases from J, the gap between germline ends came to 8 bases. This CDR3 is 14 amino acids long. Germline-derived CDR1 and CDR2 are FNHDT and SITEND (reference sequence). The CDR3 bases that were read are TGTGCCAGCAGTATGGGACATACAAACTCCGACTACACC. This sequence encodes CASSMGHTNSDYT. The CDR3 in full is CASSMGHTNSDYTF.

Note on this clone: Genes and germline come from the mouse. The read gets to within 1 residue of the CDR3 end, and the germline J gene fills in the rest. The V call is TRBV12-1, the J call TRBJ2-3; no firm D call. The CDR3 has 14 amino acids. Germline CDR1 is SGHSN and CDR2 is HYEKVE. V lost 2 bases, J lost 0 bases, and 8 bases lay in between. The CDR3 sequence is CASSRHTSAETLYF. CDR3 DNA (partial): TGTGCCAGCTCTCGACATACTAGTGCAGAAACGCTGTAT.

This clone has a handful of counts. Mouse germline and gene names are used. The CDR3 end lies 1 residue beyond the end of the read and is filled in from the germline J gene. The gene calls are TRBV12-2 and TRBJ2-1; 10 nucleotides match TRBD1. This CDR3 spans 13 amino acids. Germline-derived CDR1 and CDR2 are SGHLS and HYDKME. With V trimmed by 4 bases and J by 7 bases, 3 bases remained unmatched. Partial CDR3 DNA: TGTGCCAGCTCGCCGACAGGGGGCGCTGAGCAGTTC. Protein product: CASSPTGGAEQF. The complete CDR3 reads CASSPTGGAEQFF.

This clone counts as large. Gene names are the mouse ones. The read terminates 1 residue before the CDR3 end, so the remaining end is supplied by the germline J gene. This sequence joins TRBV26 and TRBJ2-7; D may correspond to TRBD1 or TRBD2 (5 bases each). The CDR3 contains 14 residues. Germline V gives CDR1 KGHPV, CDR2 FQNQEV (reference sequence). V was clipped by 2 bases and J by 0 bases, with 8 bases between them. CDR3 DNA (partial): TGTGCCAGCAGTCTGGGGGCGGGCTCCTATGAACAGTAC. This encodes CASSLGAGSYEQY. The entire CDR3 protein reads CASSLGAGSYEQYF.

Regarding this clone: The gene names given are mouse names. The DNA ends 1 residue before the CDR3 does, and the rest of the CDR3 is filled in from the germline J gene. This chain uses TRBV12-2 with TRBJ2-5, with TRBD2 matching 12 bases. Germline trimming cut 3 bases from V and 6 bases from J; bases unmatched to any gene: 9. This CDR3 comprises 16 residues. Germline values: CDR1 SGHLS, CDR2 HYDKME. CDR3 DNA, as far as it was read: TGTGCCAGCTCTAGCGGGACTGGGGGGCGGATGGACACCCAGTAC. Its translation: CASSSGTGGRMDTQY. The CDR3 reads in full as CASSSGTGGRMDTQYF. Based on the CDR3 plus reference TRBV12-2 and TRBJ2-5, the full variable domain is NSGVVQSPRYIIKGKGERSILKCIPISGHLSVAWYQQTQGQELKFFIQHYDKMERDKGNLPSRFSVQQFDDYHSEMNMSALELEDSAVYFCASSSGTGGRMDTQYFGPGTRLLVL.

This clone came up a few times. The gene names given are mouse names. Read sequence stops 1 residue before the CDR3 end, and the germline J gene provides the missing end. This chain uses TRBV15 with TRBJ1-4; TRBD1 matches at 12 bases. Trimming removed 3 bases from V and 7 bases from J; junction bases left unmatched: 3. Germline V lookup: CDR1 SGHND, CDR2 FRSKSL. The CDR3 is 15 residues long. This CDR3 reads CASSFGTGGPERLFF. The CDR3 bases that were read are TGTGCCAGCAGTTTCGGGACAGGGGGCCCCGAAAGATTATTT.

Comments on this clone: Genes here carry mouse names. Coverage ceases 1 residue before the CDR3 finishes, and the germline J gene fills in the end. This chain connects TRBV3 to TRBJ1-3; no definite D call. CDR1 is SNHLY and CDR2 is FYNGKV in the germline V gene (reference sequence). This CDR3 comprises 14 residues. Trimming removed 0 bases at V and 3 bases at J, with 6 bases between. Incomplete CDR3 DNA: TGTGCCAGCAGCTTAGCAGGTCGTGGAAATACGCTCTAT. It translates to CASSLAGRGNTLY. In full, the CDR3 is CASSLAGRGNTLYF.

Worth noting for this clone: The genes and germline here are from mouse. The read gets to within 1 residue of the CDR3 end, and the germline J gene fills in the rest. This rearrangement joins TRBV26 to TRBJ2-2; 7 nucleotides agree with TRBD1. The germline gives CDR1 KGHPV, CDR2 FQNQEV (reference sequence). V lost 2 bases to trimming and J lost 4 bases; unmatched junction nucleotides: 1. The CDR3 is made up of 14 amino acids. The CDR3 reads CASSLDRATGQLYF. The CDR3 DNA, read in part, is TGTGCCAGCAGTCTGGACAGGGCCACCGGGCAGCTCTAC. The full variable domain, rest sourced from reference TRBV26 and TRBJ2-2, is NSKVIQTPRYLVKGQGQKAKMRCIPEKGHPVVFWYQQNKNNEFKFLINFQNQEVLQQIDMTEKRFSAECPSNSPCSLEIQSSEAGDSALYLCASSLDRATGQLYFGEGSKLTVL.

Points on this clone: All gene names here are mouse names. The read terminates 1 residue before the CDR3 end, so the remaining end is supplied by the germline J gene. The V and J genes are TRBV23 and TRBJ2-5; TRBD2 reflects the table's D call only, with no check against the DNA. This CDR3 contains 14 residues. Germline V gives CDR1 KGHTA, CDR2 FQNQQP. Incomplete CDR3 DNA: TGCTCCAGCAGTCAAGGGACTGGCCAAGACACCCAGTAC. It is translated as CSSSQGTGQDTQY. The full-length CDR3 reads as CSSSQGTGQDTQYF.

This clone showed up just once. These gene names are mouse names. The CDR3 end is not reached by the read, which stops 1 residue before it; the germline J gene fills it in. The J gene is TRBJ2-3, the V gene TRBV13-2, with D perhaps TRBD1 or TRBD2 (5 bases each). The CDR3 extends over 14 amino acids. Germline V gene lookup returns CDR1 NNHNN and CDR2 SYGAGS (reference sequence). V was pared by 1 base and J by 2 bases, with 8 bases between. The CDR3 DNA, read in part, is TGTGCCAGCGGTGATCCCGGGACTGCAGAAACGCTGTAT. Protein product: CASGDPGTAETLY. The entire CDR3 is CASGDPGTAETLYF.

Within the sample, this clone is medium-sized. These gene names are mouse names. The read ends 1 residue early relative to the CDR3; the germline J gene fills the gap. The V and J genes are TRBV3 and TRBJ2-7; D gene unclear. From germline, CDR1 is SNHLY and CDR2 FYNGKV (reference sequence). The V and J ends lost 5 bases and 0 bases respectively, with 5 bases between them. The CDR3 is made up of 12 amino acids. The CDR3 DNA, read in part, is TGTGCCAGCAGCCCGAGCTCCTATGAACAGTAC. This encodes CASSPSSYEQY. The complete CDR3 protein is CASSPSSYEQYF. The full variable domain, its missing parts supplied by reference TRBV3 and TRBJ2-7, is GPKVLQIPSHQIIDMGQMVTLNCDPVSNHLYFYWYKQILGQQMEFLVNFYNGKVMEKSKLFKDQFSVERPDGSYFTLKIQPTALEDSAVYFCASSPSSYEQYFGPGTRLTVL.

This clone has more than one count but fewer than ten. The germline and genes are mouse ones. The read finishes 1 residue shy of the CDR3 end, and the germline J gene is used to complete it. The rearrangement uses TRBV13-1 and TRBJ1-3; 7 bases align to TRBD1. The CDR3 consists of 15 residues. Germline values: CDR1 NSHNY, CDR2 SYGAGN. Losses at the gene ends were 3 bases for V and 0 bases for J; bases not matched to a gene: 3. The CDR3: CASSVRGFSGNTLYF. The DNA read from the CDR3 is TGTGCCAGCAGTGTCAGGGGGTTTTCTGGAAATACGCTCTAT.

As to this clone: These gene names are mouse names. The read terminates 1 residue before the CDR3 end, so the remaining end is supplied by the germline J gene. The rearrangement uses TRBV26 and TRBJ2-1, with 9 bases identical to TRBD2. V lost 4 bases to trimming and J lost 7 bases; unmatched junction nucleotides: 5. CDR3 length: 14 residues. Germline V lookup: CDR1 KGHPV, CDR2 FQNQEV (reference sequence). This chain's CDR3 is CASSRVGGRAEQFF. The sequenced part of the CDR3 DNA is TGTGCCAGCAGTCGAGTGGGGGGGCGCGCTGAGCAGTTC.

With respect to this clone: Germline and genes here are mouse. The CDR3 goes on 1 residue after the read ends, and that part is filled in from the germline J gene. The gene calls are TRBV4 and TRBJ1-2; 10 bases agree with TRBD1. J lost 2 bases, V lost 4 bases, and 7 bases had no gene match. The CDR3 is 16 amino acids. CDR1 is LGHDT and CDR2 is YNNKQL in the germline V gene (reference sequence). The CDR3 reads CASSSRQGARNSDYTF. The DNA read from the CDR3 is TGTGCCAGCAGCTCTCGACAGGGGGCGCGGAACTCCGACTACACC.

Concerning this clone itself: The genes are named according to mouse. The read ends 1 residue early relative to the CDR3; the germline J gene fills the gap. The chain combines TRBV3 with TRBJ2-3, with D unresolved. The V and J ends lost 1 base and 0 bases respectively, with 11 bases between them. Germline CDR1 reads SNHLY; CDR2 reads FYNGKV (reference sequence). The CDR3 has 16 amino acids. The part of the CDR3 DNA that was read is TGTGCCAGCAGCTTAGGGGCAGTAATTAGTGCAGAAACGCTGTAT. This gives the protein CASSLGAVISAETLY. The full CDR3 is CASSLGAVISAETLYF.

With regard to this clone: Gene names are the mouse ones. The read comes to an end 1 residue before the CDR3 does, leaving the germline J gene to fill in the end. The same CDR3 can be traced to other DNA sequences in this sample. The V gene is TRBV1, the J gene TRBJ1-1; 7 bases are a match to TRBD1. The germline V gene encodes CDR1 NSQYPW and CDR2 LRSPGD (reference sequence). Unmatched junction bases numbered 5, after V lost 3 bases and J lost 1 base. CDR3 length equals 15 residues. The part of the CDR3 DNA that was read is TGCACCTGCAGTGCGGATCGACAGGGGAACACAGAAGTCTTC. Translating gives CTCSADRQGNTEVF. The whole CDR3 protein reads CTCSADRQGNTEVFF.

This clone was recorded a few times. Gene names are the mouse ones. The read finishes 1 residue shy of the CDR3 end, and the germline J gene is used to complete it. This chain uses TRBV5 with TRBJ2-7; 9 bases match TRBD2. Germline loops: CDR1 LGHNA, CDR2 YNLKQL (reference sequence). The CDR3 has 14 amino acids. V was pared by 0 bases and J by 4 bases, with 1 base of the junction left unmatched. Incomplete CDR3 DNA: TGTGCCAGCAGCCAAGAACTGGGGGGTTATGAACAGTAC. Its translation: CASSQELGGYEQY. The full CDR3 reads CASSQELGGYEQYF.